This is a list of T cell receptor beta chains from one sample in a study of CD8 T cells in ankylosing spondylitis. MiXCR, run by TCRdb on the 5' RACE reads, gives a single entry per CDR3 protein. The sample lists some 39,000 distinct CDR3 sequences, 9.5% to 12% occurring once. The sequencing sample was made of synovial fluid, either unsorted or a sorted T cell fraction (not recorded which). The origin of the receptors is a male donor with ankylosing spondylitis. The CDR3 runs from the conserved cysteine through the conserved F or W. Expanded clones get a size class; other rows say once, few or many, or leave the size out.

cdr3_aa: CAADWPQHF
v_call: TRBV6-1
clone_size: many
j_call: TRBJ1-5

cdr3_aa: CASSLAGQAANTGELFF
v_call: TRBV5-1
clone_size: many
j_call: TRBJ2-2

cdr3_aa: CASSPRTGAGEKLFF
v_call: TRBV7-9
clone_size: many
j_call: TRBJ1-4

cdr3_aa: CAISEGSNQPQHF
v_call: TRBV10-3
clone_size: NA
j_call: TRBJ1-5

cdr3_aa: CASSRDSFTDTQYF
v_call: TRBV12-3/TRBV12-4
clone_size: many
j_call: TRBJ2-3

cdr3_aa: CASSLVAVTAYEQYF
v_call: TRBV7-2
clone_size: NA
j_call: TRBJ2-7

cdr3_aa: CASRRGDPRYEQYF
v_call: TRBV7-2
clone_size: few
j_call: TRBJ2-7

cdr3_aa: CASSKPGQGTYEQYF
v_call: TRBV19
clone_size: few
j_call: TRBJ2-7

cdr3_aa: CASSQWREAINEQFF
v_call: TRBV5-6
clone_size: many
j_call: TRBJ2-1

cdr3_aa: CSAAGGLTGELFF
v_call: TRBV20-1
clone_size: few
j_call: TRBJ2-2

cdr3_aa: CASSLVPSGNIQYF
v_call: TRBV7-2
clone_size: many
j_call: TRBJ2-4

cdr3_aa: CASSGGGDSPLHF
v_call: TRBV2
clone_size: NA
j_call: TRBJ1-6

cdr3_aa: CASSLWAITEAFF
v_call: TRBV7-9
clone_size: few
j_call: TRBJ1-1

cdr3_aa: CASSSPRVANEQFF
v_call: TRBV12-3/TRBV12-4
clone_size: many
j_call: TRBJ2-1

cdr3_aa: CSARSWGRGPQDEQYF
v_call: TRBV20-1
clone_size: NA
j_call: TRBJ2-7

cdr3_aa: CASSDWTGSSYNEQFF
v_call: TRBV25-1
clone_size: few
j_call: TRBJ2-1

cdr3_aa: CASSPGLAGVLHEQFF
v_call: TRBV5-1
clone_size: few
j_call: TRBJ2-1

cdr3_aa: CSARGLVGNEQFF
v_call: TRBV20-1
clone_size: many
j_call: TRBJ2-1

cdr3_aa: CASSLTVDNEQFF
v_call: TRBV7-2
clone_size: NA
j_call: TRBJ2-1

cdr3_aa: CASSIGMVSDTQYF
v_call: TRBV7-2
clone_size: few
j_call: TRBJ2-3

cdr3_aa: CASSLQTGSPYEQYF
v_call: TRBV7-9
clone_size: few
j_call: TRBJ2-7

cdr3_aa: CASSIGSASLFF
v_call: TRBV19
clone_size: many
j_call: TRBJ2-1

cdr3_aa: CASSQVWGVKQPQHF
v_call: TRBV4-1
clone_size: NA
j_call: TRBJ1-5

cdr3_aa: CASSQLLGSPETQYF
v_call: TRBV6-2/TRBV6-3
clone_size: many
j_call: TRBJ2-5

cdr3_aa: CAYSPDGTETGELFF
v_call: TRBV2
clone_size: many
j_call: TRBJ2-2

cdr3_aa: CASSGGNLDNEQFF
v_call: TRBV6-1
clone_size: few
j_call: TRBJ2-1

cdr3_aa: CASSLVASGGYEQYF
v_call: TRBV7-2
clone_size: NA
j_call: TRBJ2-7

cdr3_aa: CASSGYRRTSGREGTGELFF
v_call: TRBV11-1
clone_size: few
j_call: TRBJ2-2

cdr3_aa: CASSLMGGASSYEQYF
v_call: TRBV7-3
clone_size: NA
j_call: TRBJ2-7

cdr3_aa: CASSLAGGGNQPQHF
v_call: TRBV12-3/TRBV12-4
clone_size: many
j_call: TRBJ1-5

cdr3_aa: CASSARQTQTAFF
v_call: TRBV13
clone_size: many
j_call: TRBJ1-1

cdr3_aa: CASSWSGGINEQFF
v_call: TRBV12-3/TRBV12-4
clone_size: many
j_call: TRBJ2-1

cdr3_aa: CASSQAGAITEAFF
v_call: TRBV4-2
clone_size: many
j_call: TRBJ1-1

cdr3_aa: CASSLTREGGTQYF
v_call: TRBV7-9
clone_size: many
j_call: TRBJ2-3

cdr3_aa: CASSSTALAGYLFNEQFF
v_call: TRBV6-2/TRBV6-3
clone_size: few
j_call: TRBJ2-1

cdr3_aa: CASSLRTSGTQDTQYF
v_call: TRBV7-3
clone_size: NA
j_call: TRBJ2-3

cdr3_aa: CSATKGGGKNEQFF
v_call: TRBV20-1
clone_size: NA
j_call: TRBJ2-1

cdr3_aa: CASSLTNSGSRADTQYF
v_call: TRBV6-4
clone_size: few
j_call: TRBJ2-3

cdr3_aa: CASSPRVIGTTNTGELFF
v_call: TRBV27
clone_size: few
j_call: TRBJ2-2

cdr3_aa: CASSWMSHEQFF
v_call: TRBV7-2
clone_size: many
j_call: TRBJ2-1

cdr3_aa: CASRSTGEGSGANVLTF
v_call: TRBV12-3/TRBV12-4
clone_size: once
j_call: TRBJ2-6

cdr3_aa: CASSLGALDSGYGYTF
v_call: TRBV12-3/TRBV12-4
clone_size: many
j_call: TRBJ1-2

cdr3_aa: CASSREAGVGTYNEQFF
v_call: TRBV7-9
clone_size: NA
j_call: TRBJ2-1

cdr3_aa: CASRTGTGGYEQYF
v_call: TRBV7-8
clone_size: few
j_call: TRBJ2-7

cdr3_aa: CASRGSGANNHNEQFF
v_call: TRBV27
clone_size: NA
j_call: TRBJ2-1